This record covers a single T cell receptor beta chain. What this receptor recognizes is not known. It has no much larger one-base neighbor in the sample; base qualities were not kept. The data were obtained in a study of T cell responses to AZD1222 COVID-19 vaccine (dated by TCRdb to about 2021). Regarding the study in general: AZD1222 recipients whose second dose came at about 4 weeks and those whose second dose came at about 12 weeks were combined into one group, since spike-specific TCR depth and breadth did not differ between the two schedules. TCR sequencing covered 233 trial participants: 207 given two doses of AZD1222 and 26 given two doses of MenACWY control vaccine. Enrollment into the trials was organized by age into subgroups of 18-55, 56-69 and 70-plus years, and those subgroups contained approximately 160, 26 and 62 TCR-sequenced participants, respectively.

The time point label corresponds to: baseline before first vaccination. Vaccinee samples came from UK trials COV001 and COV002, including a single-blind randomized controlled phase 2/3 trial of AZD1222 (ChAdOx1 nCoV-19) in healthy adults. For TCRbeta chain sequencing, PBMC samples from trial participants were taken at day 0 and at day 28 after the second dose. The CDR3 regions of human TCRbeta chains were analyzed by immunosequencing. The original pipeline was this. Repertoire TCRs were checked for matches against a reference library of SARS-CoV-2-specific TCRs that had been generated using the MIRA antigen-specificity platform. Breadth meant the fraction of unique TCRs that were SARS-CoV-2-associated, whereas depth meant the fraction of total T cells that were SARS-CoV-2-associated. Using the MIRA data, every spike-specific TCR was mapped to the spike region that the TCR reacted to and assigned to either a CD4 or a CD8 class. Log10-transformed breadth and depth values were compared by one-way ANOVA with Sidak's multiple comparisons tests. Imported from immuneACCESS, the table was reduced by TCRdb to in-frame sequences with V and J called. These copies leave out some clones; in studies compared against another copy, an unresolved V gene accounts for under half, and the cause of the remainder is not known. V, J and clone size were drawn from that table, and D and trimming were deduced from the DNA. The sample contains 110,000 to 150,000 clones, 89% of them found a single time. Of the sample, over 2.5% falls within the top ten clones.

CDR1 and CDR2, looked up from the germline V gene (reference sequence), are SGHKS and YYEKEE. Trimming removed 4 bases from V and 4 bases from J, leaving 11 bases between the germline ends. The CDR3 spans 13 residues, from the cysteine through the phenylalanine. Only the CDR3 part of the read is kept: 39 bases, read in frame from the first base. Study-level results and caveats: After two AZD1222 doses, spike-specific TCR breadth and depth were significantly higher than at day 0 and than in MenACWY recipients. Epitopes outside the regions mutated in the B.1.351 and B.1.1.7 variants were reportedly recognized by nearly half of the unique spike-specific TCRs. The whole spike protein was spanned by vaccine-associated CD4 TCRs, and dominant responses were seen in regions 160-218 and 743-854. Participants were mostly white British and included more females than males, and it was suggested by the authors that clonal diversity may have been underestimated. In the small 56-69-year group, the increase in depth fell short of significance, most likely because of low power. No day 14 peak-response samples were available, so repertoires were characterized only after the peak T cell response. Conclusions about previously exposed vaccinees were limited because only six AZD1222 recipients were SARS-CoV-2 seropositive at baseline.

This TCR came from an adult in good health. The source material was peripheral blood, sampled on day 0 of AZD1222 vaccination. The chain links TRBV5-5 with TRBJ1-2, with the D gene not confidently named. The CDR3 protein is CASSRRSVYGYTF. The nucleotides read TGTGCCAGCAGCCGCAGGAGCGTCTATGGCTACACCTTC.